This T cell receptor beta chain is drawn from a study of blood T cell repertoires in COVID-19. Study summary: Both acute and convalescent COVID-19 samples were obtained from the United States, Italy and Spain. T cells, B-cell-depleted T cells, or PBMCs supplied cDNA or gDNA.

In the study's own analysis: The authors estimated nucleated cell counts from reference gene primer amplification. TCRdb's copy holds only in-frame clones and misses some; the assay was immunoSEQ multiplex PCR. The V and J calls and the clone size are those of that table, but D and trimming were determined from the DNA. This table holds tens of thousands of clones, more than 70% found once. This CDR3 is 14 amino acids long. Germline CDR1 is SGHAT and CDR2 is FQNNGV. V was pared by 4 bases and J by 7 bases, with 6 bases of the junction left unmatched. This chain links TRBV11-2 with TRBJ2-7; TRBD1 aligns across 11 bases. The source material was peripheral blood. This receptor was identified in a human donor in a cohort sampled during active COVID-19. This CDR3 reads CASSSDRGRGEQYF. The CDR3 DNA reads TGTGCCAGCAGCTCGGACAGGGGGCGGGGGGAGCAGTACTTC.